This T cell receptor (beta chain) is drawn from a study of spatial heterogeneity in lung cancer. Specified time point: sample taken at primary tumor resection. Whole RNA came from tumor, nontumor lung or frozen PBMC and was sequenced without being sorted. This clonotype occurred many times. The germline V and J ends were trimmed by 5 bases and 6 bases, with 8 bases remaining between them. This CDR3 is built from 12 residues. CDR1 and CDR2 from the germline V gene are ENHRY and SYGVKD. TCRdb passed the 5' RACE reads through MiXCR, listing each CDR3 protein once. The sample comprises fewer than 45,000 distinct CDR3 sequences, approximately 6.5% of which are singletons, and 35% to 55% rests with the top ten.

The chain is built from TRBV10-3 and TRBJ2-1; D remains ambiguous. The sequence derives from a female donor with early-stage non-small cell lung cancer. This sample comprised PBMCs, obtained at surgery. In DNA, the CDR3 is TGTGCCATCAGTCCAAACATCAATGAGCAGTTCTTC. As protein: CAISPNINEQFF.